Detailed here is one TCR beta chain. These data belong to a study of blood T cells in healthy people across ages. The CDR3 is made up of 15 amino acids. Trimming at V came to 7 bases and at J to 12 bases, leaving 18 bases not matched to a gene. The germline V gene has CDR1 SNHLY and CDR2 FYNNEI. Then a second PCR, running roughly 6 to 11 cycles, was carried out with a sample-barcoded 5' primer and a J-beta primer mix. TCRdb re-called the 5' RACE reads through MiXCR, storing one row per CDR3 protein. The sample includes hundreds of thousands of distinct CDR3 sequences, approximately 48% seen only once; the top ten take around 18%.

Sequences were obtained from blood. The source of this sequence is a man aged 60 to 75 in good health. The J gene is TRBJ2-1, the V gene TRBV2, with TRBD2 identical over 7 bases. CDR3 amino acids: CASTIGGGASRAQFF. The CDR3 DNA is TGTGCCAGCACTATAGGCGGGGGAGCATCACGCGCGCAGTTCTTC.